This T cell receptor (beta chain) was observed in a study of blood T cell repertoires in COVID-19. Study at large: There were acute and convalescent COVID-19 samples, and they came from the United States, Italy and Spain. PBMCs, B-cell-depleted T cells, or T cells provided the cDNA or gDNA that made up the material.

CDR1 and CDR2 from the germline V gene are LNHDA and SQIVND (reference sequence). The CDR3 runs to 15 residues. V was clipped by 2 bases and J by 6 bases; unmatched bases: 4. Per the original data handling: Nucleated cell number was recorded as an estimate derived from reference gene primer amplification. Some clones are missing from TCRdb's copy, which holds only in-frame ones; the method was immunoSEQ multiplex PCR. From that table come the V and J calls and clone size; the DNA was used to work out D and trimming. The sample lists 65,000 to 80,000 clones, roughly 90% occurring once. The chain is built from TRBV19 and TRBJ1-5; 10 bases are shared with TRBD1. The receptor was isolated from a human donor in a cohort sampled during active COVID-19. The specimen was peripheral blood. CDR3 residues: CASSIRGQGFQPQHF. CDR3 coding DNA: TGTGCCAGTAGTATAAGGGGACAGGGGTTTCAGCCCCAGCATTTT.